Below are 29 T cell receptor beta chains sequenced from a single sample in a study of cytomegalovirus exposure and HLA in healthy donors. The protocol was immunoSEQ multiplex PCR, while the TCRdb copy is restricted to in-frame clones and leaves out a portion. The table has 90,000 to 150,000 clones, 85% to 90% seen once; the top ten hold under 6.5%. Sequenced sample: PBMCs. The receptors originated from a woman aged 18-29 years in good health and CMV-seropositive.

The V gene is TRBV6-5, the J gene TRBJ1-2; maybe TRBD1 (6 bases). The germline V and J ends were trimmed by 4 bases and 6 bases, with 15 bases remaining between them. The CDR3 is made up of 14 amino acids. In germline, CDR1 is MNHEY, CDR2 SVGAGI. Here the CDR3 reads CASSSNRVTNGYTF. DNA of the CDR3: TGTGCCAGCAGTTCAAACAGGGTAACGAATGGCTACACCTTC.

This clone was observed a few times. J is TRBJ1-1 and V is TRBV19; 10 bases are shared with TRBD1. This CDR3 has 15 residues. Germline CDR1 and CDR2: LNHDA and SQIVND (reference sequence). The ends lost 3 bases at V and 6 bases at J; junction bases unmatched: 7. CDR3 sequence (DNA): TGTGCCAGTAGTATCTGGACAGGGGGTAGGGCTGAAGCTTTCTTT. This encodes CASSIWTGGRAEAFF.

CDR3 sequence: CASRPKVCGAAYEQYF. The DNA for the CDR3 is TGTGCAAGTCGCCCCAAGGTTTGCGGGGCTGCCTACGAGCAGTACTTC. This chain uses TRBV12-2 with TRBJ2-7; the table's D call, TRBD2, was not checked against the DNA. TRBV12-2 is classified as a pseudogene. This CDR3 has 16 amino acids.

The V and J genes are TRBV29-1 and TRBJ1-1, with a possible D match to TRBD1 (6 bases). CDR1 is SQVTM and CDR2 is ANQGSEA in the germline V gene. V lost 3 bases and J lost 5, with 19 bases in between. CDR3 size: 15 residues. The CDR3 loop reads CSVEAPIQGFTEAFF. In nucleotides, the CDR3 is TGCAGCGTTGAGGCCCCAATTCAGGGGTTTACTGAAGCTTTCTTT.

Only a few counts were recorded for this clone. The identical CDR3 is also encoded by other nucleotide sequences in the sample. DNA for the CDR3: TGTGCCAGCAGCCACCCGGGTATGAACACTGAAGCTTTCTTT. Amino acid sequence: CASSHPGMNTEAFF. V is TRBV14 and J is TRBJ1-1; no reliable D call. The CDR3 sequence is 14 residues long. In germline, CDR1 is SGHDN, CDR2 FVKESK. Deletions cut 3 bases from V and 0 bases from J, with 8 bases between. Combining the CDR3 with reference TRBV14 and TRBJ1-1 gives the whole variable domain EAGVTQFPSHSVIEKGQTVTLRCDPISGHDNLYWYRRVMGKEIKFLLHFVKESKQDESGMPNNRFLAERTGGTYSTLKVQPAELEDSGVYFCASSHPGMNTEAFFGQGTRLTVV.

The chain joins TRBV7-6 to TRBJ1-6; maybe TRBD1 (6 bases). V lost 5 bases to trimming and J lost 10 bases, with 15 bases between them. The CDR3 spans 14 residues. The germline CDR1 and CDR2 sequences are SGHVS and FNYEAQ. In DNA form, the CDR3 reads TGTGCCAGCAGCCTGAGGACAGTAGGGTCACCCCTCCACTTT. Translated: CASSLRTVGSPLHF.

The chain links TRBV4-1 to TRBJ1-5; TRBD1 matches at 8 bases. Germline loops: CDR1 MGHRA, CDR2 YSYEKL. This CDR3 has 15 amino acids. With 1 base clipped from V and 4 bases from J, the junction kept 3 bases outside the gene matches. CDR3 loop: CASSQGWTGNQPQHF. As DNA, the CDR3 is TGCGCCAGCAGCCAAGGATGGACAGGGAATCAGCCCCAGCATTTT.

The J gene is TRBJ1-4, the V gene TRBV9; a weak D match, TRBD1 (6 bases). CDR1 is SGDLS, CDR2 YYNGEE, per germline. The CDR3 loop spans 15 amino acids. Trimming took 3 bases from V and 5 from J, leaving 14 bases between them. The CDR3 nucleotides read TGTGCCAGCAGCGGGTCAGGGGTTCCGAATGAAAAACTGTTTTTT. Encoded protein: CASSGSGVPNEKLFF.

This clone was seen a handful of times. The chain's CDR3 is CATSRDRASRTYEQYF. The CDR3 DNA reads TGTGCCACCAGCAGAGATCGGGCTAGCCGCACGTACGAGCAGTACTTC. The V call is TRBV15, the J call TRBJ2-7, with D perhaps TRBD2 (5 bases). The CDR3 loop spans 16 amino acids. Trimming removed 0 bases from V and 4 bases from J, with 16 bases in between. CDR1 and CDR2 (germline): LNHNV, YYDKDF (reference sequence). The variable domain in full, with the rest retrieved from reference TRBV15 and TRBJ2-7, is DAMVIQNPRYQVTQFGKPVTLSCSQTLNHNVMYWYQQKSSQAPKLLFHYYDKDFNNEADTPDNFQSRRPNTSFCFLDIRSPGLGDTAMYLCATSRDRASRTYEQYFGPGTRLTVT.

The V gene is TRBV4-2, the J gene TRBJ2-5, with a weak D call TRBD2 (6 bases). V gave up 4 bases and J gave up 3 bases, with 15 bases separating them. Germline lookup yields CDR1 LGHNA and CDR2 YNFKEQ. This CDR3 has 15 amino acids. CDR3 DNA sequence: TGTGCCAGCAGCCCCAACCCGGGAGTGAAAGAGACCCAGTACTTC. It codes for CASSPNPGVKETQYF.

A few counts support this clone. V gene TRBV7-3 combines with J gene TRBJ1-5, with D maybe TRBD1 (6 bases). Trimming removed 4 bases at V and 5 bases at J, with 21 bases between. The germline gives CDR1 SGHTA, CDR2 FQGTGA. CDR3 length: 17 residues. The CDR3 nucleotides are TGTGCCAGCAGCTCCCCTGGGGGGGGGCGGGCCGATCAGCCCCAGCATTTT. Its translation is CASSSPGGGRADQPQHF.

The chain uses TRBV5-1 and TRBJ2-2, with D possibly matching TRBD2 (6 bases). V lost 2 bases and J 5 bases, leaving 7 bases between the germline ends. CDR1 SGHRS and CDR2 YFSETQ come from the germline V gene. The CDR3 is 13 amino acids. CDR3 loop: CASSFGGTGELFF. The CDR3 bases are TGCGCCAGCAGCTTTGGGGGGACCGGGGAGCTGTTTTTT. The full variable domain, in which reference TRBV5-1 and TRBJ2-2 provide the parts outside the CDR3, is KAGVTQTPRYLIKTRGQQVTLSCSPISGHRSVSWYQQTPGQGLQFLFEYFSETQRNKGNFPGRFSGRQFSNSRSEMNVSTLELGDSALYLCASSFGGTGELFFGEGSRLTVL.

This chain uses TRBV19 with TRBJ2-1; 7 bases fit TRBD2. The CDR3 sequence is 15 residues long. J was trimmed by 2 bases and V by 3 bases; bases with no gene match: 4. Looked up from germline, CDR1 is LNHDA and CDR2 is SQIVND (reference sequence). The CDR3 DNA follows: TGTGCCAGTAGTATTGCTAGCGGTCCCTACAATGAGCAGTTCTTC. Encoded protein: CASSIASGPYNEQFF.

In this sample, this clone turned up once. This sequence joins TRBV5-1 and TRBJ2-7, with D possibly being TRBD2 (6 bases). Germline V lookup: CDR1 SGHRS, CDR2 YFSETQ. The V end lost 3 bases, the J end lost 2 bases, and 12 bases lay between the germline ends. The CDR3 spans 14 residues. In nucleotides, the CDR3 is TGCGCCAGCAGCTATCGTTCGGGGGCCTACGAGCAGTACTTC. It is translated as CASSYRSGAYEQYF.

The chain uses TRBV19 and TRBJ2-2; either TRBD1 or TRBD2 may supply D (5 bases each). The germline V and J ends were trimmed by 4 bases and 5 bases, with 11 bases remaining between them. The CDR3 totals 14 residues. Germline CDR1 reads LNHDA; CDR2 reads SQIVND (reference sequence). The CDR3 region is CASSTEGLTGELFF. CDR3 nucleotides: TGTGCCAGTAGTACAGAGGGGCTAACCGGGGAGCTGTTTTTT.

CDR3 DNA sequence: TGTGCCAGCAGCTTGTGGCAGGCGACAAACTATGGCTACACCTTC. This translates into CASSLWQATNYGYTF. J is TRBJ1-2 and V is TRBV5-8; D remains unclear. Trimming removed 1 base at V and 2 bases at J, with 12 bases between. The CDR3 is made up of 15 amino acids. In germline, CDR1 is SGHTS, CDR2 YDEGEE.

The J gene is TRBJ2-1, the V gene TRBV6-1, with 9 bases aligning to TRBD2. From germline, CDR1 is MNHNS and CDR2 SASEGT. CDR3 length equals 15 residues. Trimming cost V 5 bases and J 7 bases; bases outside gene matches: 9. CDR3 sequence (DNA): TGTGCCAGCAGTCTTATAGCGGGAGTTTATAATGAGCAGTTCTTC. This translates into CASSLIAGVYNEQFF.

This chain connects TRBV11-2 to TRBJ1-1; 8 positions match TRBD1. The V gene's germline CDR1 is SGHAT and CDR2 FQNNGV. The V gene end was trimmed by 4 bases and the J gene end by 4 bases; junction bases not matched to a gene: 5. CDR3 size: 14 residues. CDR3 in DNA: TGTGCCAGCAGCTCAACAGGGGGAAGCACTGAAGCTTTCTTT. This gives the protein CASSSTGGSTEAFF.

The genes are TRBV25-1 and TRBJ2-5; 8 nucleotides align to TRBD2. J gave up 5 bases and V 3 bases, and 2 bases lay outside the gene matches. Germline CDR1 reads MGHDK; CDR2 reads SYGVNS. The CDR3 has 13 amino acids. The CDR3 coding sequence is TGTGCCAGCAGTGAGGGCGGGAGGGAGACCCAGTACTTC. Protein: CASSEGGRETQYF.

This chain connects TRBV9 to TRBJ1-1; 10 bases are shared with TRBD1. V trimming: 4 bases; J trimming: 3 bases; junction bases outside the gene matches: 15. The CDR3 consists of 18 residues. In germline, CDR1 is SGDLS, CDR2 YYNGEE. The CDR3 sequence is CASSSAGQGIRQDTEAFF. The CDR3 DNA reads TGTGCCAGCAGCTCCGCGGGACAGGGGATCAGACAAGACACTGAAGCTTTCTTT.

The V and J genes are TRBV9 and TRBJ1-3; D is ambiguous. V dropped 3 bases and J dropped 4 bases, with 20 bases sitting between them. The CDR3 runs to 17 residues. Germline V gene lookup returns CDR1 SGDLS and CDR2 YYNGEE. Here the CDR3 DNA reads TGTGCCAGCAGCGCCACCGGGGTGGCCTTCGGGGGAAACACCATATATTTT. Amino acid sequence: CASSATGVAFGGNTIYF. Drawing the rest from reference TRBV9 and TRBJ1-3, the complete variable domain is DSGVTQTPKHLITATGQRVTLRCSPRSGDLSVYWYQQSLDQGLQFLIQYYNGEERAKGNILERFSAQQFPDLHSELNLSSLELGDSALYFCASSATGVAFGGNTIYFGEGSWLTVV.

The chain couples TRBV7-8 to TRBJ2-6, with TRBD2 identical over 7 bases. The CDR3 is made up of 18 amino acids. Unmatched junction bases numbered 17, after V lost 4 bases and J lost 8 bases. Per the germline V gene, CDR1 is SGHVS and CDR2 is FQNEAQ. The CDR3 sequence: CASSSPWGGDKLTNVLTF. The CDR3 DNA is TGTGCCAGCAGCTCCCCCTGGGGGGGGGATAAATTGACCAACGTCCTGACTTTC.

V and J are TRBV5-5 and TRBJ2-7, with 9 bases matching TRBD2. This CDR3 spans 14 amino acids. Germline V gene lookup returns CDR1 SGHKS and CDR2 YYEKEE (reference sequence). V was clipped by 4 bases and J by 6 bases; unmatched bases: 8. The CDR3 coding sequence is TGTGCCAGCAGCAGGAAGGGACTAGCCTCCGAGCAGTACTTC. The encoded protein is CASSRKGLASEQYF.

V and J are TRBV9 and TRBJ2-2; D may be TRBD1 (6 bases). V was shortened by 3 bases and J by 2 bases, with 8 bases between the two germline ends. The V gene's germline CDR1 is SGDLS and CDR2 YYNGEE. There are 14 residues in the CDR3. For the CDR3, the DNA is TGTGCCAGCAGCGGGACAGCCAACACCGGGGAGCTGTTTTTT. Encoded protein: CASSGTANTGELFF.

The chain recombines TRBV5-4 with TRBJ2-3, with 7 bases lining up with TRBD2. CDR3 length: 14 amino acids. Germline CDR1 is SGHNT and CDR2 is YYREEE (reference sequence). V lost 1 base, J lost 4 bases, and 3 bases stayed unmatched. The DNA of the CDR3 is TGTGCCAGCAGCTTGTGGGGAGGGGCAGATACGCAGTATTTT. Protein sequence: CASSLWGGADTQYF.

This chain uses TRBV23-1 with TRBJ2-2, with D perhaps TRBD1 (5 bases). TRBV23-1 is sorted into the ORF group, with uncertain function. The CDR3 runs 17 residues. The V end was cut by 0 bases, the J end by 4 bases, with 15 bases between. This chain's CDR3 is CASSQSSRARTTGELFF. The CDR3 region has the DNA TGCGCCAGCAGTCAATCATCCAGGGCTCGCACCACCGGGGAGCTGTTTTTT.

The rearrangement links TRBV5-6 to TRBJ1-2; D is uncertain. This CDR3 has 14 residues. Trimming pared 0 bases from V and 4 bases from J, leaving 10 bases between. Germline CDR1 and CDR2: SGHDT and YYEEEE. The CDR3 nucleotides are TGTGCCAGCAGCTTGGGACAACGGGGCTATGGCTACACCTTC. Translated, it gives CASSLGQRGYGYTF.

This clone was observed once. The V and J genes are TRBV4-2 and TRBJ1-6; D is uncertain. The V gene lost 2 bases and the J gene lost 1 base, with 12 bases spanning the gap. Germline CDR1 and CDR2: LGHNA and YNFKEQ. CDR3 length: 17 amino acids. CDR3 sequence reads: CASSQQAWRSYNSPLHF. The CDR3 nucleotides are TGTGCCAGCAGCCAACAGGCGTGGAGGTCCTATAATTCACCCCTCCACTTT.

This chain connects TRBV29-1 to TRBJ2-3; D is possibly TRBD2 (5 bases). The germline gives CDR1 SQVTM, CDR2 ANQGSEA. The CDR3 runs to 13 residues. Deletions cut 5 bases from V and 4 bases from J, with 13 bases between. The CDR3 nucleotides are TGCAGCGTTTCACGGGAAGTTCCAGATACGCAGTATTTT. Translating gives CSVSREVPDTQYF.